Following are 2 T cell receptor beta chains from one sample sequenced in a study of CD8 T cells in Susac syndrome (dated by TCRdb to the late 2010s). The library was obtained by the immunoSEQ multiplex PCR assay. RNA was extracted with the RNeasy kit and about 0.5 to 1 ug was reverse transcribed using random hexamers. TCRdb itself trimmed the public reads at Q25 with fastp, ran MiXCR and retained productive beta chains. For every CDR3 protein sequence, its rows merge into one entry that carries the most common genes and DNA. The sample table lists tens of thousands of distinct CDR3 sequences, 85% to 95% of them with a count of one. The top ten constitute 0.45% of the sample. The sequenced sample consisted of CD8+ T cells from PBMCs. The receptors here all came from a human donor with Susac syndrome.

This chain joins TRBV5-1 and TRBJ1-2; D is undetermined. Germline CDR1 reads SGHRS; CDR2 reads YFSETQ. Deletions cut 0 bases from V and 2 bases from J, with 5 bases between. The CDR3 extends over 13 amino acids. The CDR3 is CASSLGENYGYTF. CDR3 DNA: TGCGCCAGCAGCTTGGGTGAGAACTATGGCTACACCTTC.

The chain links TRBV29-1 to TRBJ2-1; tentatively, D is TRBD1 (5 bases). Trimming took off 4 bases at V and 8 bases at J, with 18 bases between the two ends. Germline lookup yields CDR1 SQVTM and CDR2 ANQGSEA. The CDR3 contains 14 residues. CDR3 coding DNA: TGCAGCGTTGGAAGGAGTACTGGGGCGGATGAGCAGTTCTTC. Translation gives CSVGRSTGADEQFF.